This record looks at one T cell receptor (beta chain) sequence and its context. Regarding treatment: randomized to nivolumab then ipilimumab (arm A) or the reverse (arm B). DNA-damaging chemotherapy had not been given to any patient beforehand. PBMC sorting kept live CD3+CD8+ cells without CD19 or CD56. The table came from immunoSEQ multiplex PCR; TCRdb's copy has only in-frame clones and leaves some out. The sample holds more than 15,000 clones; around two thirds are singletons and the top ten take 20%. Germline V gene data show CDR1 as MNHNS and CDR2 as SASEGT. The CDR3 spans 14 residues. Losses at the gene ends were 7 bases for V and 5 bases for J; bases not matched to a gene: 10. The data were taken from a study of sequential checkpoint blockade in melanoma. Study-wide context: Patients were randomized 1:1 to nivolumab-then-ipilimumab or ipilimumab-then-nivolumab first-line. After both sequences, patients received maintenance nivolumab.

The J gene is TRBJ1-1, the V gene TRBV6-1; 7 bases are a match to TRBD1. The specimen was CD8+ T cells sorted from blood (inferred from file names), collected from a patient given nivolumab and ipilimumab in sequence. This TCR came from a human donor with melanoma. The CDR3 nucleotides read TGTGCCAGCATAAGACAGGGAATGAGGACTGAAGCTTTCTTT. Translation gives CASIRQGMRTEAFF.